This T cell receptor beta chain was captured in a study of blood T cell repertoires in COVID-19. Study summary: From the United States, Italy and Spain came samples of acute and convalescent COVID-19. T cells, B-cell-depleted T cells, or PBMCs supplied cDNA or gDNA.

Note on this clone: Relative to the germline gene, one junction end is altered; a read error may explain this.

The CDR3 spans 13 residues. Germline V lookup: CDR1 SSHAT, CDR2 FNYEAQ (reference sequence). Original analysis: Scientists estimated how many nucleated cells there were by amplifying reference gene primers. The assay was immunoSEQ multiplex PCR, and TCRdb's table has in-frame clones only and misses some. The V and J calls and the clone size are those of that table, but D and trimming were determined from the DNA. The table records tens of thousands of clones, roughly 89% of them present only once. The sequenced sample was peripheral blood. J is TRBJ2-1 and V is TRBV7-7; D may be TRBD2 (6 bases). This receptor was obtained from a human donor in a cohort sampled during active COVID-19. CDR3 sequence (DNA): TGTGCTAGCAGCTTAGCGCCGGAGGGTGAGCAGTTCTTC. This encodes CASSLAPEGEQFF. Filled out from reference TRBV7-7 and TRBJ2-1, the complete variable domain reads GAGVSQSPRYKVTKRGQDVTLRCDPISSHATLYWYQQALGQGPEFLTYFNYEAQPDKSGLPSDRFSAERPEGSISTLTIQRTEQRDSAMYRCASSLAPEGEQFFGPGTRLTVL.